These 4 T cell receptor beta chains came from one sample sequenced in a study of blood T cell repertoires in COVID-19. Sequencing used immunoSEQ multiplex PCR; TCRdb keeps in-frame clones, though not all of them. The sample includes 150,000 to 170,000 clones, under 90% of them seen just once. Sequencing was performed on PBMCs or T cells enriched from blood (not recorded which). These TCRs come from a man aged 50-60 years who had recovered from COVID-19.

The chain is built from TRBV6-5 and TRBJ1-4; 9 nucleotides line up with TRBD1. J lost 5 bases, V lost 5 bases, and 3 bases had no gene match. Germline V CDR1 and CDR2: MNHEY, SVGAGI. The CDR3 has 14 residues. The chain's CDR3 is CASSTGQGNEKLFF. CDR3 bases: TGTGCCAGCAGTACAGGACAGGGGAATGAAAAACTGTTTTTT.

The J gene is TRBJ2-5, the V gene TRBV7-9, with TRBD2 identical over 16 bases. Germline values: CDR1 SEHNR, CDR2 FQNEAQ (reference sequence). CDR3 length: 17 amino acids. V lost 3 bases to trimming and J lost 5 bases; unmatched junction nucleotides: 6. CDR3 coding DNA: TGTGCCAGCAGCTTCGTACCGGGACTAGCGGGGGGGGAGACCCAGTACTTC. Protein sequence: CASSFVPGLAGGETQYF. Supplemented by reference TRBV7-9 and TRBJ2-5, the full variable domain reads DTGVSQNPRHKITKRGQNVTFRCDPISEHNRLYWYRQTLGQGPEFLTYFQNEAQLEKSRLLSDRFSAERPKGSFSTLEIQRTEQGDSAMYLCASSFVPGLAGGETQYFGPGTRLLVL.

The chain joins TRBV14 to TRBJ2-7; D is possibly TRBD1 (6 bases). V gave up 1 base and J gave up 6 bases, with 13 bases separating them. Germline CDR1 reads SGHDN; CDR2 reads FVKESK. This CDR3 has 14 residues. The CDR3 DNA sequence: TGTGCCAGCAGCCAAGTTCAGGGGTTGGCCGAGCAGTACTTC. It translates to CASSQVQGLAEQYF.

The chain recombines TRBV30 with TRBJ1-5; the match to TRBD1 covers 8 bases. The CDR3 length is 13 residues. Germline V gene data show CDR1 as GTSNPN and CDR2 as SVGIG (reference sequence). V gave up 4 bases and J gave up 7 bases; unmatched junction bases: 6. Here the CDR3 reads CAWNPGGRQPQHF. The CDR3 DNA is TGTGCCTGGAATCCAGGGGGCCGGCAGCCCCAGCATTTT.